This TCR beta chain was sequenced in a study of T cell responses to AZD1222 COVID-19 vaccine. Trimming took 4 bases from V and 9 from J; bases not matched to a gene: 9. CDR1 is MNHEY and CDR2 is SVGAGI in the germline V gene. The CDR3 is 14 residues long. TCRdb's copy holds only in-frame clones and misses some; the assay was immunoSEQ multiplex PCR. In the table there are around 83,000 clones, about 82% of which are singletons. In its sample, this clone was seen a few times. Its antigen is currently unknown. Study results and caveats: The study found vaccine-associated CD4 TCRs spanning spike, dominant at 160-218 and 743-854. Clonal diversity was possibly underestimated; the donors were predominantly white British and more often female. It was only after the peak T cell response that any repertoires were sampled. Among those given AZD1222, only six were seropositive at baseline.

The sequence came from an adult in good health. The starting material was peripheral blood, obtained on day 0 of AZD1222 vaccination. The rearrangement links TRBV6-5 to TRBJ2-1, with TRBD1 identical over 7 bases. The CDR3 nucleotides read TGTGCCAGCAGTTTAATTGGGAAGGGGGCTGAGCAGTTCTTC. Translating gives CASSLIGKGAEQFF.